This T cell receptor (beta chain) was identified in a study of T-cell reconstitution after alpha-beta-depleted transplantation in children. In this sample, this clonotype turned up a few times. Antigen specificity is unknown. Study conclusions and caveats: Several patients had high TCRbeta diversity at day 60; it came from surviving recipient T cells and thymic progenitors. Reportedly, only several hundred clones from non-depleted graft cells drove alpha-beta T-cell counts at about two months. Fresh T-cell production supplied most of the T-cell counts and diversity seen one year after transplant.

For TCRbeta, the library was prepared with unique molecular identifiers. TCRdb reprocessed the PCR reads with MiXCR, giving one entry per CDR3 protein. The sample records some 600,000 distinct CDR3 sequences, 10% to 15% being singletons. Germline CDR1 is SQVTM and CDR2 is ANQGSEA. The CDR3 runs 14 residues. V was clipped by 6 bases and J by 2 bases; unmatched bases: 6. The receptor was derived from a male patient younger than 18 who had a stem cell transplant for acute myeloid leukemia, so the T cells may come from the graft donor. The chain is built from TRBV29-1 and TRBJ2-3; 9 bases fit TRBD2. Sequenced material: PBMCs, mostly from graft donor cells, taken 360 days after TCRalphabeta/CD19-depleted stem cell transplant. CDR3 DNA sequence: TGCAGCGTACGTCTAGCGGGGTCCACAGATACGCAGTATTTT. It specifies CSVRLAGSTDTQYF.